Each of the 14 T cell receptor beta chains below was sequenced from the same sample in a study of shared clonotypes between healthy human individuals. The method was immunoSEQ multiplex PCR; TCRdb's version includes in-frame clones alone and lacks a portion of them. The sample shows roughly 700,000 clones, around 74% of them seen only once. The sequenced material came from memory CD4+ T cells sorted from blood. Specified subset: CD45RA-negative fraction. Receptors were obtained from a woman between 25 and 40 years old in good health.

The chain is built from TRBV2 and TRBJ2-7, with D uncertain. The V gene lost 7 bases and the J gene lost 6 bases, with 13 bases spanning the gap. CDR1 is SNHLY and CDR2 is FYNNEI in the germline V gene. The CDR3 contains 12 residues. In nucleotides, the CDR3 is TGTGCCAGCACTAACAGTCTACGCGAGCAGTACTTC. Translated, it gives CASTNSLREQYF.

The chain employs TRBV6-6 and TRBJ1-2, with 12 bases that match TRBD1. The junction had 10 bases not matched to a gene; V was cut back by 6 bases and J by 5 bases. Germline CDR1 is MNHNY and CDR2 is SVGAGI (reference sequence). The CDR3 runs to 16 residues. The CDR3 reads CASRPGQGAGRYGYTF. In DNA form, the CDR3 reads TGTGCCAGCAGGCCGGGACAGGGGGCAGGTAGATATGGCTACACCTTC.

The chain couples TRBV5-1 to TRBJ1-5; weak D call: TRBD1 (6 bases). CDR3 length equals 14 residues. The germline V gene has CDR1 SGHRS and CDR2 YFSETQ. V lost 0 bases and J lost 7, with 11 bases in between. The CDR3 coding sequence is TGCGCCAGCAGCTTGGATCCAGGGGTCCAGCCCCAGCATTTT. Protein product: CASSLDPGVQPQHF.

V and J are TRBV2 and TRBJ1-5; the D gene is possibly TRBD1 (6 bases). CDR1 is SNHLY and CDR2 is FYNNEI in the germline V gene. Trimming cost V 6 bases and J 3 bases, with 12 bases left between them. This CDR3 comprises 14 residues. CDR3 sequence: CASREDSNNQPQHF. The CDR3 DNA reads as TGTGCCAGCAGGGAGGACAGCAACAATCAGCCCCAGCATTTT.

The CDR3, as DNA: TGTGCCAGCAATTACCGAACAACTAATGAAAAACTGTTTTTT. It codes for CASNYRTTNEKLFF. V gene TRBV2 combines with J gene TRBJ1-4; no definite D call. The V end was cut by 7 bases, the J end by 0 bases, with 9 bases between. CDR3 length equals 14 residues. The V gene's germline CDR1 is SNHLY and CDR2 FYNNEI.

This clone was counted a single time. In the same sample, other DNA sequences code for this CDR3. The V call is TRBV9, the J call TRBJ2-1; no reliable D call. The CDR3 is made up of 13 amino acids. Trimming stripped 4 bases from V and 5 bases from J, with 10 bases between. Germline lookup yields CDR1 SGDLS and CDR2 YYNGEE. The CDR3 spells CASSPRHHNEQFF. Written as DNA, the CDR3 is TGTGCCAGCAGCCCGAGACACCACAATGAGCAGTTCTTC. The variable domain in full, with the rest retrieved from reference TRBV9 and TRBJ2-1, is DSGVTQTPKHLITATGQRVTLRCSPRSGDLSVYWYQQSLDQGLQFLIQYYNGEERAKGNILERFSAQQFPDLHSELNLSSLELGDSALYFCASSPRHHNEQFFGPGTRLTVL.

This chain uses TRBV27 with TRBJ2-2, with 11 positions matching TRBD2. The CDR3 extends over 14 amino acids. The ends lost 7 bases at V and 7 bases at J; junction bases unmatched: 5. Germline-derived CDR1 and CDR2 are MNHEY and SMNVEV (reference sequence). CDR3 in amino acids: CASTLAGGGGELFF. The CDR3 DNA reads as TGTGCCAGCACCTTAGCGGGAGGGGGCGGGGAGCTGTTTTTT.

The CDR3 region has the DNA TGTGCCAGCAGTGAAGCGCCAGGGTTTGGGCAGCCCCAGCATTTT. Protein sequence: CASSEAPGFGQPQHF. The J gene is TRBJ1-5, the V gene TRBV2, with D possibly matching TRBD1 (5 bases). The V gene's germline CDR1 is SNHLY and CDR2 FYNNEI. With 0 bases removed from V and 7 bases from J, the gap between germline ends came to 13 bases. CDR3 length: 15 residues.

The chain is built from TRBV30 and TRBJ2-1, with 8 bases identical to TRBD2. With V trimmed by 2 bases and J by 7 bases, 7 bases remained unmatched. Per the germline V gene, CDR1 is GTSNPN and CDR2 is SVGIG (reference sequence). CDR3 size: 14 residues. DNA of the CDR3: TGTGCCTGGAGTTTGAAACGGGGGGGGAATGAGCAGTTCTTC. Amino acid sequence: CAWSLKRGGNEQFF.

The chain uses TRBV13 and TRBJ2-2; 8 bases map to TRBD1. Trimming cost V 6 bases and J 3 bases; bases outside gene matches: 3. The CDR3 sequence is 14 residues long. Per germline, CDR1 PRHDT and CDR2 FYEKMQ (reference sequence). The CDR3 DNA is TGTGCCAGCAGGGACAGGGTGTACACCGGGGAGCTGTTTTTT. Its protein product is CASRDRVYTGELFF.

This chain connects TRBV28 to TRBJ2-7; D is unresolved. CDR1 is MDHEN and CDR2 is SYDVKM in the germline V gene. Between the trimmed V and J ends, which lost 8 bases and 4 bases, there was a span of 15 bases. CDR3 length: 13 amino acids. CDR3 sequence (DNA): TGTGCCAGCGAAAGGCCAAGTTCGTACGAGCAGTACTTC. It encodes CASERPSSYEQYF.

The chain is built from TRBV5-1 and TRBJ2-2; 7 bases fit TRBD1. J gave up 7 bases and V 2 bases, and 5 bases lay outside the gene matches. Germline CDR1 and CDR2: SGHRS and YFSETQ. The CDR3 spans 14 residues. In nucleotides, the CDR3 is TGCGCCAGCAGCTTTACAGGGGTGGACGGGGAGCTGTTTTTT. Its protein is CASSFTGVDGELFF.

V and J are TRBV29-1 and TRBJ1-4; 9 bases are shared with TRBD1. J was trimmed by 4 bases and V by 7 bases; bases with no gene match: 4. Germline assignment: CDR1 SQVTM and CDR2 ANQGSEA. CDR3 length equals 13 residues. The CDR3 DNA reads TGCAGCGCTAGGACAGGGGTTAATGAAAAACTGTTTTTT. Residues: CSARTGVNEKLFF.

The chain links TRBV5-5 to TRBJ2-5, with 13 bases lining up with TRBD2. CDR3 length: 17 residues. CDR1 is SGHKS, CDR2 YYEKEE, per germline (reference sequence). The V gene end was trimmed by 4 bases and the J gene end by 2 bases; junction bases not matched to a gene: 8. The CDR3 nucleotides are TGTGCCAGCAGCCTGCGGACTAGCGGGAGAGTACAAGAGACCCAGTACTTC. Translation: CASSLRTSGRVQETQYF.